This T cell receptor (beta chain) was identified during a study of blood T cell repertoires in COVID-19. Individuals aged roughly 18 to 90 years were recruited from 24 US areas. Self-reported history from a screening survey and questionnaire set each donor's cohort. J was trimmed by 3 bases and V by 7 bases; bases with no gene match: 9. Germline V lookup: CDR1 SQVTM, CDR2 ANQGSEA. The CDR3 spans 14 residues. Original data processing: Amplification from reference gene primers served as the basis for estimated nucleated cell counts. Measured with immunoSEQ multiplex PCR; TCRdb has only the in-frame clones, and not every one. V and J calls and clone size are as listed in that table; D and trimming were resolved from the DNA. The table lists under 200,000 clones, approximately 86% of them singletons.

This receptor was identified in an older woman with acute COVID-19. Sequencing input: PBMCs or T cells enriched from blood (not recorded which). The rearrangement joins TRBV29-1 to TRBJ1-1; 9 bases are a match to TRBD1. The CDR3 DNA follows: TGCAGCGCGAAACAGGGGGCTGGGGACACTGAAGCTTTCTTT. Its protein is CSAKQGAGDTEAFF.